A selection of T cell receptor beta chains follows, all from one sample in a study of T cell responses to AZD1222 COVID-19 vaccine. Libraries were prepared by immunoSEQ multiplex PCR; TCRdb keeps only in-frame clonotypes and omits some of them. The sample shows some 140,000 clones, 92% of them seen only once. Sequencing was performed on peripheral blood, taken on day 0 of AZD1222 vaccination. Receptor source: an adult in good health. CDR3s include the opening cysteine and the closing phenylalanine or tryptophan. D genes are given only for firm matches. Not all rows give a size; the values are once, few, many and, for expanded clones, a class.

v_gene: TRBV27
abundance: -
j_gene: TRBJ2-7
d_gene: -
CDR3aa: CASSFEALSYEQYF
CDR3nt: TGTGCCAGCAGTTTCGAAGCGTTGTCCTACGAGCAGTACTTC

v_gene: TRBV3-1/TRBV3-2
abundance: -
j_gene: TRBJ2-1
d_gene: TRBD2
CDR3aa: CASRLAVNNEQFF
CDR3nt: TGTGCCAGCAGGCTAGCGGTGAACAATGAGCAGTTCTTC

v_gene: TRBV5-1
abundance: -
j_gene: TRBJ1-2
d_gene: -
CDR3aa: CASSSDGAVGYTF
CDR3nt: TGCGCCAGCAGCTCGGACGGCGCCGTCGGCTACACCTTC

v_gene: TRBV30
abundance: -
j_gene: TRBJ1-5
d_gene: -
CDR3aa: CALTTTGGNQPQHF
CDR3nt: TGTGCCTTAACCACCACTGGGGGCAATCAGCCCCAGCATTTT

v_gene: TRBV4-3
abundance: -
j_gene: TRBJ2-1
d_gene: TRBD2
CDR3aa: CASSRVMGSGSGDEQFF
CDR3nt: TGCGCCAGCAGCCGAGTCATGGGTAGCGGGAGTGGGGATGAGCAGTTCTTC

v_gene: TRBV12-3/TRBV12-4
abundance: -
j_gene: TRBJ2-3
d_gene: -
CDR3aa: CASSLRDTQYF
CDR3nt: TGTGCCAGCAGTTTAAGGGATACGCAGTATTTT

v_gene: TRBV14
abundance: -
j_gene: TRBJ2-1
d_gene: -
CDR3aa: CASSQEASPSYNEQFF
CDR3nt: TGTGCCAGCAGTCAAGAGGCCAGCCCTTCCTACAATGAGCAGTTCTTC

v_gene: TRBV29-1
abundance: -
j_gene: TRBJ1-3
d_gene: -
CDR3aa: CSVDRGNTIYF
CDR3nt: TGCAGCGTTGACCGCGGAAACACCATATATTTT

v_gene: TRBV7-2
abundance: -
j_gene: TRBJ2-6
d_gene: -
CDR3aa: CASSLAGSSGANVLTF
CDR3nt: TGTGCCAGCAGCTTAGCCGGGAGCTCTGGGGCCAACGTCCTGACTTTC

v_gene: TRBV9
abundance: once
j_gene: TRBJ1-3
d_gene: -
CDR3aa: CASSVSNSGNTIYF
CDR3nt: TGTGCCAGCAGCGTCTCGAACTCTGGAAACACCATATATTTT

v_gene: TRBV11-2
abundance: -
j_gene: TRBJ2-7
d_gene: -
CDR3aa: CASSLDLPREQYF
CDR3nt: TGTGCCAGCAGCTTAGATCTCCCCCGGGAGCAGTACTTC

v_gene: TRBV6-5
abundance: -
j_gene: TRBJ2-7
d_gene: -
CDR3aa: CASRQGTYEQYF
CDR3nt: TGTGCCAGCCGGCAGGGTACCTACGAGCAGTACTTC

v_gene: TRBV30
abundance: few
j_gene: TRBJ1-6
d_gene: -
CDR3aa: CAWNYGGGNSPLHF
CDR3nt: TGTGCCTGGAACTACGGGGGAGGGAATTCACCCCTCCACTTT

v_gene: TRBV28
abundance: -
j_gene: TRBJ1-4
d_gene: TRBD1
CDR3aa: CASSSGTGAEKLFF
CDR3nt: TGTGCCAGCAGTTCCGGGACAGGGGCTGAAAAACTGTTTTTT

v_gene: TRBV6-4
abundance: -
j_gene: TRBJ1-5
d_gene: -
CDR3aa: CASSDCERVGDSNQPQHF
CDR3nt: TGTGCCAGCAGTGATTGTGAGAGGGTGGGGGATAGCAATCAGCCCCAGCATTTT

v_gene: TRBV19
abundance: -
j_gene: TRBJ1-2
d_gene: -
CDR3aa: CASSIPYGYTF
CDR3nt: TGTGCCAGTAGTATACCCTATGGCTACACCTTC

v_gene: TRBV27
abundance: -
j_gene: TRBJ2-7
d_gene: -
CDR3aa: CASSFTGLGDEQYF
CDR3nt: TGTGCCAGCAGTTTCACAGGGCTAGGCGACGAGCAGTACTTC

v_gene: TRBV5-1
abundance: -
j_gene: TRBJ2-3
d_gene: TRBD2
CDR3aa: CASSLEGLAGVVADTQYF
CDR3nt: TGCGCCAGCAGCTTGGAGGGACTAGCGGGAGTAGTGGCAGATACGCAGTATTTT

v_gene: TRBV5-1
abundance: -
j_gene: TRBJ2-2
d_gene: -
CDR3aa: CASSPPGRDANTGELFF
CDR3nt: TGCGCCAGCAGCCCGCCTGGGCGCGACGCGAACACCGGGGAGCTGTTTTTT

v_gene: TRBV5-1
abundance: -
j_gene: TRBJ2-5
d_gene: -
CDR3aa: CASSLAAGETQYF
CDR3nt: TGCGCCAGCAGCTTGGCCGCGGGCGAGACCCAGTACTTC

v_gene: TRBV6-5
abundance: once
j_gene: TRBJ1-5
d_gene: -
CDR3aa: CASSPRGDQPQHF
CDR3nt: TGTGCCAGCAGCCCCCGGGGGGATCAGCCCCAGCATTTT

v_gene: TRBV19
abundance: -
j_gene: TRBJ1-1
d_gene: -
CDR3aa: CASSAGTGTEAFF
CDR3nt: TGTGCCAGTAGTGCGGGGACGGGCACTGAAGCTTTCTTT

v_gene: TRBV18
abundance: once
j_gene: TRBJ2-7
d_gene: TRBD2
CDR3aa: CASSSFERGYEQYF
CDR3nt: TGTGCCAGCTCATCTTTCGAGCGGGGGTACGAGCAGTACTTC

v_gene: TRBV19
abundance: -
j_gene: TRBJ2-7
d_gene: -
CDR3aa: CASSPKVALYEQYF
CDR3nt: TGTGCCAGTAGTCCCAAAGTGGCACTCTACGAGCAGTACTTC

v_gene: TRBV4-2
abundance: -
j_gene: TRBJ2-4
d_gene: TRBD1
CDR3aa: CASSPGDRGENIQYF
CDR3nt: TGTGCCAGCAGCCCAGGAGACAGGGGGGAAAACATTCAGTACTTC

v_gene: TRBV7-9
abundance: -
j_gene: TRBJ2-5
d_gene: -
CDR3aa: CASSFGSGPETQYF
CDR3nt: TGTGCCAGCAGCTTTGGTTCGGGGCCCGAGACCCAGTACTTC

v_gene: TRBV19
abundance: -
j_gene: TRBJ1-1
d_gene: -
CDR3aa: CASTGGMEAFF
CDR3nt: TGTGCTTCGACAGGAGGAATGGAAGCTTTCTTT

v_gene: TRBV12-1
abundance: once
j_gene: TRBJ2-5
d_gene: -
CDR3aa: CASSPPPGPHQETQYF
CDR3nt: TGTGCCAGCAGCCCCCCCCCGGGGCCCCATCAAGAGACCCAGTACTTC

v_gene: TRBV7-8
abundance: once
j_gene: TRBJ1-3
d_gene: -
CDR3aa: CASSSSQGGNTIYF
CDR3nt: TGTGCCAGCAGCTCTTCCCAGGGAGGAAACACCATATATTTT

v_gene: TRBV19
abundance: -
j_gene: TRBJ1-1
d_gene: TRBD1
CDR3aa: CASSVQGGSTEAFF
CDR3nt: TGTGCCAGTAGTGTCCAGGGGGGGAGCACTGAAGCTTTCTTT

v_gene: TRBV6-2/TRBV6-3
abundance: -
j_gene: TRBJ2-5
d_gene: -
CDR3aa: CASSYSPPPGDQYF
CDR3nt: TGTGCCAGCAGTTACTCTCCACCCCCGGGGGACCAGTACTTC

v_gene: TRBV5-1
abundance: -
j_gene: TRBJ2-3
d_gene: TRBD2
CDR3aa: CASSSGLARSDTQYF
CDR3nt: TGCGCCAGCAGCTCGGGACTAGCGAGGTCAGATACGCAGTATTTT

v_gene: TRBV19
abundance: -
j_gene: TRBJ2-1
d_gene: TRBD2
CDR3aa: CASSTVPGGSNEQFF
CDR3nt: TGTGCCAGTAGTACTGTACCGGGAGGATCCAATGAGCAGTTCTTC

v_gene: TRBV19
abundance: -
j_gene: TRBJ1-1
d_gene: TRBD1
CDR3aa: CASSRGTGYQSAEAFF
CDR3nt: TGTGCCAGTAGTAGAGGGACAGGGTATCAAAGTGCTGAAGCTTTCTTT

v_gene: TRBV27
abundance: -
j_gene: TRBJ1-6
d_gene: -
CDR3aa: CASSSSIGRGYSPLHF
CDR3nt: -

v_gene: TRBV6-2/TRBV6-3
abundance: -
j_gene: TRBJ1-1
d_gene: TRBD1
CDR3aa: CASSYLTGGVDTEAFF
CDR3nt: TGTGCCAGCAGTTATTTAACAGGGGGCGTTGACACTGAAGCTTTCTTT

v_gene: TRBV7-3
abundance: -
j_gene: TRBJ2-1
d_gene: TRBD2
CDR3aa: CASSQGAGGLSYNEQFF
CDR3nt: TGTGCCAGCAGCCAGGGAGCGGGAGGCCTATCCTACAATGAGCAGTTCTTC

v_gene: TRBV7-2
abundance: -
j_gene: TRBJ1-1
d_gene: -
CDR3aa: CASSLTSGSEAFF
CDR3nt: TGTGCCAGCAGCTTAACCTCGGGCTCTGAAGCTTTCTTT

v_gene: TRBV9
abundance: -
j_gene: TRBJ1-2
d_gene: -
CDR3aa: CASSVGGRNGYTF
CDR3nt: TGTGCCAGCAGCGTAGGTGGGAGAAATGGCTACACCTTC

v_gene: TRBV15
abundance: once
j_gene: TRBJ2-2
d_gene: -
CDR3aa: CATSRPSTGELFF
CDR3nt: TGTGCCACCAGCAGGCCGTCAACCGGGGAGCTGTTTTTT

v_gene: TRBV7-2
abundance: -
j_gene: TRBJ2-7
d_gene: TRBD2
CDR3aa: CASSLRTSGSYSEQYF
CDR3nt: TGTGCCAGCAGCTTACGGACTAGCGGGAGCTATTCCGAGCAGTACTTC

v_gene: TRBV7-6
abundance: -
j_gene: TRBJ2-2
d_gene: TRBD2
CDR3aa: CASSPLAGYTVDTGELFF
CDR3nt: TGTGCCAGCAGCCCACTAGCGGGATATACCGTAGACACCGGGGAGCTGTTTTTT

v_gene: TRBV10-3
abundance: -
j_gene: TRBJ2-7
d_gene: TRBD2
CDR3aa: CAIRTGTRTYEQYF
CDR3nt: TGTGCCATCAGGACCGGGACTAGAACCTACGAGCAGTACTTC